These 21 T cell receptor beta chains originate from one sample sequenced in a study of CD8+ T cells in alopecia areata. Extraction of RNA preceded its reverse transcription into cDNA, which served as the sequencing template. TCRdb keeps only in-frame clones here, not all; method: immunoSEQ multiplex PCR. This repertoire shows about 150,000 clones, more than 75% found once; its top ten account for about 15%. The sequences come from CD8+ T cells sorted from blood, collected at week 0. These receptors were obtained from a human donor with alopecia areata.

The genes are TRBV5-1 and TRBJ1-4; TRBD1 might be the D (6 bases). Trimming removed 4 bases from V and 8 bases from J, with 24 bases in between. Looked up from germline, CDR1 is SGHRS and CDR2 is YFSETQ. The CDR3 contains 17 residues. CDR3 residues: CASSLSSGGAEREKLFF. CDR3 bases: TGCGCCAGCAGCCTATCTTCCGGGGGCGCTGAACGGGAAAAACTGTTTTTT. The variable domain in full, completed from reference TRBV5-1 and TRBJ1-4, reads KAGVTQTPRYLIKTRGQQVTLSCSPISGHRSVSWYQQTPGQGLQFLFEYFSETQRNKGNFPGRFSGRQFSNSRSEMNVSTLELGDSALYLCASSLSSGGAEREKLFFGSGTQLSVL.

The chain couples TRBV29-1 to TRBJ2-1; 8 nucleotides line up with TRBD2. The germline V gene has CDR1 SQVTM and CDR2 ANQGSEA. J was trimmed by 4 bases and V by 3 bases; bases with no gene match: 2. The CDR3 length is 13 residues. The CDR3 DNA sequence: TGCAGCGTTGAGGGCGGGAGGTACAATGAGCAGTTCTTC. Translating it yields CSVEGGRYNEQFF.

The chain employs TRBV5-6 and TRBJ2-7; 12 bases are shared with TRBD2. With V trimmed by 5 bases and J by 2 bases, 5 bases remained unmatched. The CDR3 runs to 15 residues. Germline-derived CDR1 and CDR2 are SGHDT and YYEEEE. CDR3 residues: CASSSGLAGPYEQYF. The CDR3 nucleotides are TGTGCCAGCAGTTCCGGACTAGCGGGGCCCTACGAGCAGTACTTC.

The V and J genes are TRBV25-1 and TRBJ1-1, with D possibly TRBD1 on 5 matching bases. The CDR3 covers 12 residues. V lost 0 bases and J 8 bases, leaving 7 bases between the germline ends. Per germline, CDR1 MGHDK and CDR2 SYGVNS. DNA for the CDR3: TGTGCCAGCAGTGAATATAAGGGGGAAGCTTTCTTT. Residues: CASSEYKGEAFF.

V gene TRBV6-1 combines with J gene TRBJ1-1; D might be TRBD1 (5 bases). The V and J ends lost 2 bases and 1 base respectively, with 20 bases between them. The CDR3 is 18 residues long. Germline assignment: CDR1 MNHNS and CDR2 SASEGT. The CDR3: CASSEHGTAAGTNTEAFF. DNA for the CDR3: TGTGCCAGCAGTGAACACGGGACCGCCGCAGGGACGAACACTGAAGCTTTCTTT.

This chain uses TRBV27 with TRBJ2-3; 8 bases map to TRBD1. The junction had 4 bases not matched to a gene; V was cut back by 4 bases and J by 4 bases. Germline V gene data show CDR1 as MNHEY and CDR2 as SMNVEV (reference sequence). The CDR3 length is 14 residues. The CDR3 loop is CASSSRQGSDTQYF. DNA for the CDR3: TGTGCCAGCAGTTCCCGACAGGGGTCAGATACGCAGTATTTT.

In this sample, this clone turned up once. V and J are TRBV7-2 and TRBJ2-1, with D possibly being TRBD2 (6 bases). Trimming stripped 6 bases from V and 5 bases from J, with 17 bases between. The CDR3 totals 15 residues. Germline V gene data show CDR1 as SGHTA and CDR2 as FQGNSA. CDR3 in DNA: TGTGCCAGCAGTTACCGAGGAGGGGCAAACAATGAGCAGTTCTTC. It yields the protein CASSYRGGANNEQFF.

The CDR3 DNA reads TGTGCCAGCAGTGAAGCTAGCGGGGGGGCCACAGATACGCAGTATTTT. It translates to CASSEASGGATDTQYF. The genes are TRBV6-1 and TRBJ2-3; 11 bases are a match to TRBD2. CDR3 size: 16 residues. Germline V gene data show CDR1 as MNHNS and CDR2 as SASEGT. Losses at the gene ends were 0 bases for V and 2 bases for J; bases not matched to a gene: 1.

The chain uses TRBV5-1 and TRBJ1-1, with 7 positions matching TRBD1. The CDR3 is 14 amino acids. J lost 6 bases, V lost 4 bases, and 9 bases had no gene match. CDR1 and CDR2 from the germline V gene are SGHRS and YFSETQ. The CDR3 reads CASSPEGAPPEAFF. The DNA of the CDR3 is TGCGCCAGCAGCCCCGAGGGGGCGCCCCCTGAAGCTTTCTTT. Combining the CDR3 with reference TRBV5-1 and TRBJ1-1 gives the whole variable domain KAGVTQTPRYLIKTRGQQVTLSCSPISGHRSVSWYQQTPGQGLQFLFEYFSETQRNKGNFPGRFSGRQFSNSRSEMNVSTLELGDSALYLCASSPEGAPPEAFFGQGTRLTVV.

The chain recombines TRBV27 with TRBJ2-5; 8 bases are shared with TRBD1. The V gene end was trimmed by 3 bases and the J gene end by 2 bases; junction bases not matched to a gene: 2. The CDR3 consists of 14 residues. The germline V gene encodes CDR1 MNHEY and CDR2 SMNVEV (reference sequence). CDR3 DNA: TGTGCCAGCAGTTTCCGGGACAGGCAAGAGACCCAGTACTTC. This gives the protein CASSFRDRQETQYF.

The J gene is TRBJ1-4, the V gene TRBV25-1; the D gene is possibly TRBD1 (5 bases). The CDR3 consists of 17 residues. Trimming left V 4 bases short and J 0 bases short, with 15 bases between. Germline V CDR1 and CDR2: MGHDK, SYGVNS. CDR3 in amino acids: CASSGGHLLATNEKLFF. CDR3 DNA sequence: TGTGCCAGCAGTGGAGGACACCTGCTTGCAACTAATGAAAAACTGTTTTTT.

About this clone itself: The sample has other DNA sequences that encode this CDR3 too. V gene TRBV7-9 combines with J gene TRBJ2-7, with 7 bases matching TRBD1. V trimming: 5 bases; J trimming: 2 bases; junction bases outside the gene matches: 3. The CDR3 consists of 13 residues. CDR1 and CDR2 from the germline V gene are SEHNR and FQNEAQ (reference sequence). CDR3: CASSPQGAYEQYF. In DNA form, the CDR3 reads TGTGCCAGCAGCCCTCAGGGGGCCTACGAGCAGTACTTC.

The rearrangement links TRBV29-1 to TRBJ2-5; 7 bases map to TRBD1. The DNA end is a closer match to TRBJ2-7, so the J assignment may be wrong. Germline assignment: CDR1 SQVTM and CDR2 ANQGSEA. This CDR3 is built from 15 residues. CDR3: CSVEEGTGAPYEQYF. CDR3 bases: TGCAGCGTTGAAGAGGGAACAGGGGCCCCCTACGAGCAGTACTTC.

A remark on this clone: The junction and the germline gene differ at one end; a read error may be behind it. This chain joins TRBV27 and TRBJ1-2, with TRBD1 matching 7 bases. The CDR3 is made up of 17 amino acids. Germline V gene sequence: CDR1 MNHEY, CDR2 SMNVEV (reference sequence). CDR3 loop: CASSPRDRGLPNYGYTF. CDR3 DNA sequence: TGTGCCAGCAGTCCCCGGGACAGAGGGCTACCTAATTATGGCTACACCTTC.

The rearrangement uses TRBV5-1 and TRBJ2-7; a possible D gene is TRBD1 (5 bases). Trimming cost V 4 bases and J 6 bases, with 17 bases left between them. CDR1 SGHRS and CDR2 YFSETQ come from the germline V gene. The length of the CDR3 is 14 residues. CDR3 DNA: TGCGCCAGCAGCCCGGACACCCCGCCTGTCGAGCAGTACTTC. Translating it yields CASSPDTPPVEQYF. Full variable domain (outside the CDR3, taken from reference TRBV5-1 and TRBJ2-7): KAGVTQTPRYLIKTRGQQVTLSCSPISGHRSVSWYQQTPGQGLQFLFEYFSETQRNKGNFPGRFSGRQFSNSRSEMNVSTLELGDSALYLCASSPDTPPVEQYFGPGTRLTVT.

This clone was counted once. This chain links TRBV27 with TRBJ2-3; D is unresolved. Between the trimmed V and J ends, which lost 3 bases and 2 bases, there was a span of 6 bases. The CDR3 is 13 amino acids. CDR1 is MNHEY, CDR2 SMNVEV, per germline (reference sequence). CDR3 sequence reads: CASSFSTTDTQYF. As DNA, the CDR3 is TGTGCCAGCAGTTTTTCCACCACAGATACGCAGTATTTT.

This clone was recorded once. The rearrangement joins TRBV29-1 to TRBJ2-2; no firm D call. The V gene's germline CDR1 is SQVTM and CDR2 ANQGSEA. This CDR3 region has 12 residues. Trimming shortened V by 7 bases and J by 6 bases, and 12 bases separated the two germline ends. The DNA of the CDR3 is TGCAGCGCCTTAGGTGGGGCCGGGGAGCTGTTTTTT. The encoded protein is CSALGGAGELFF.

V and J are TRBV10-2 and TRBJ2-1, with 7 nucleotides matching TRBD2. Germline assignment: CDR1 WSHSY and CDR2 SAAADI. The CDR3 has 14 amino acids. V was clipped by 10 bases and J by 4 bases; unmatched bases: 10. Here the CDR3 reads CATLGGTKYNEQFF. The CDR3 nucleotides are TGCGCCACCCTCGGGGGGACTAAGTACAATGAGCAGTTCTTC.

The chain recombines TRBV6-5 with TRBJ2-1, with 11 bases fitting TRBD2. Germline V gene lookup returns CDR1 MNHEY and CDR2 SVGAGI. This CDR3 spans 14 amino acids. V trimming: 6 bases; J trimming: 9 bases; junction bases outside the gene matches: 7. CDR3 protein: CASSLAGGKIEQFF. CDR3 coding DNA: TGTGCCAGCAGCTTAGCGGGAGGGAAGATTGAGCAGTTCTTC.

The chain is built from TRBV13 and TRBJ2-2, with 7 bases identical to TRBD2. Germline CDR1 reads PRHDT; CDR2 reads FYEKMQ (reference sequence). After removal of 1 base from V and 6 bases from J, the junction contained 8 bases not matched to a gene. The CDR3 has 16 amino acids. CDR3 in DNA: TGTGCCAGCAGCTTAGCCACTAGCGCTGGGTCCGGGGAGCTGTTTTTT. Amino acids: CASSLATSAGSGELFF.

V gene TRBV9 combines with J gene TRBJ2-7; possibly TRBD2 for D (5 bases). The CDR3 sequence is 14 residues long. The V end was cut by 4 bases, the J end by 2 bases, with 13 bases between. Germline V lookup: CDR1 SGDLS, CDR2 YYNGEE. The CDR3 reads CASSPRAPTYEQYF. The CDR3 DNA sequence: TGTGCCAGCAGCCCGAGGGCACCCACCTACGAGCAGTACTTC.